This T cell receptor beta chain was observed in a study of cytotoxic CD8 clonotypes in ibrutinib-treated CLL. Trimming removed 3 bases at V and 1 base at J, with 9 bases between. Germline CDR1 reads MDHEN; CDR2 reads SYDVKM. CDR3 length equals 14 residues. Clones were read by immunoSEQ multiplex PCR, and TCRdb kept only the in-frame ones, dropping some. The sample includes fewer than 80,000 clones, 57% of them seen just once. This clone was counted only a few times. Sequencing used PBMCs, obtained after 12 months of ibrutinib treatment. The J gene is TRBJ1-1, the V gene TRBV28; weak D call: TRBD1 (5 bases). The TCR comes from a human donor with chronic lymphocytic leukemia. CDR3 region: CASSFPGKNTEAFF. The CDR3 region has the DNA TGTGCCAGCAGTTTTCCAGGGAAGAACACTGAAGCTTTCTTT.